The 12 T cell receptor beta chains below were found in one sample sequenced in a study of vaccination effects on CD4 cells after COVID-19. Under the ViraFEST assay, PBMC were stimulated with viral peptide pools so that antigen-specific CD4+ T cells expanded. Sequencing was performed afterwards. Once cultured for roughly ten days, the cells underwent separation to obtain CD4+ T cells. Two-dose vaccination with either BNT162b2 or mRNA-1273 was given to the participants. No cognate antigen is known for these TCRs. Method: immunoSEQ multiplex PCR; TCRdb's copy keeps in-frame clones and lacks some. Of 30,000 or so clones listed, 70% to 75% are singletons. The source was CD4+ T cells from PBMCs cultured with HCoV-NL63 spike peptides, collected after COVID-19 vaccination. These receptors all stem from a human donor who received a COVID-19 vaccine.

V usage is TRBV10-1 and J usage is TRBJ2-4, with 9 bases matching TRBD1. Germline lookup yields CDR1 WNHNN and CDR2 SYGVQD (reference sequence). The CDR3 runs 13 residues. V dropped 5 bases and J dropped 5; count of bases not matched to a gene: 1. In DNA form, the CDR3 reads TGCGCCAGCAGTAGGGACAGGGAAAACATTCAGTACTTC. Protein: CASSRDRENIQYF.

This clone was found a few times. This chain joins TRBV10-2 and TRBJ2-1; 13 positions match TRBD2. Germline assignment: CDR1 WSHSY and CDR2 SAAADI. The CDR3 runs 13 residues. Unmatched junction bases numbered 1, after V lost 6 bases and J lost 8 bases. As DNA, the CDR3 is TGCGCCAGCAGACTAGCGGGGGGGGATGAGCAGTTCTTC. This gives the protein CASRLAGGDEQFF.

The V and J genes are TRBV19 and TRBJ2-7, with D possibly matching TRBD2 (5 bases). The CDR3 is made up of 13 amino acids. V lost 6 bases to trimming and J lost 3 bases, with 12 bases between them. Germline CDR1 reads LNHDA; CDR2 reads SQIVND (reference sequence). The CDR3 protein is CASSPDSYYEQYF. The CDR3 DNA sequence: TGTGCCAGTAGCCCGGACTCCTACTACGAGCAGTACTTC.

The chain couples TRBV11-2 to TRBJ1-1, with 7 bases aligning to TRBD1. The trim removed 1 base at V and 11 bases at J, leaving 10 bases unmatched. The germline CDR1 and CDR2 sequences are SGHAT and FQNNGV. CDR3 length: 14 amino acids. The CDR3 spells CASSLGGQILEAFF. The DNA of the CDR3 is TGTGCCAGCAGCTTAGGGGGACAGATCCTTGAGGCTTTCTTT.

V usage is TRBV6-5 and J usage is TRBJ1-5, with TRBD1 matching 7 bases. The trim removed 5 bases at V and 5 bases at J, leaving 6 bases unmatched. CDR1 MNHEY and CDR2 SVGAGI come from the germline V gene. The CDR3 extends over 14 amino acids. CDR3 loop: CASSNRDSYQPQHF. CDR3 bases: TGTGCCAGCAGTAACCGGGACAGTTATCAGCCCCAGCATTTT.

The genes are TRBV21-1 and TRBJ2-7; TRBD2 is the table's D call, not checked against the DNA. TRBV21-1 is a documented pseudogene. The CDR3 runs to 17 residues. The CDR3 DNA follows: TGTGCCAGCAGCAATCGGTTCCGGGATCATACCATATACGAGCAGTACTTC. As protein: CASSNRFRDHTIYEQYF.

CDR3 nucleotides: TGCGCCAGCAGCTTGGGTGGGGGGTACGGCACAGATACGCAGTATTTT. Residues: CASSLGGGYGTDTQYF. The V gene is TRBV5-1, the J gene TRBJ2-3; D may be TRBD2 (6 bases). This CDR3 has 16 amino acids. CDR1 is SGHRS, CDR2 YFSETQ, per germline. Trimming removed 0 bases at V and 1 base at J, with 12 bases between.

This clone was recorded a few times. The rearrangement joins TRBV27 to TRBJ2-7; 10 nucleotides match TRBD1. Germline V gives CDR1 MNHEY, CDR2 SMNVEV (reference sequence). This CDR3 contains 17 residues. The V gene end was trimmed by 5 bases and the J gene end by 4 bases; junction bases not matched to a gene: 14. The CDR3 DNA reads TGTGCCAGCAGTACGGCGGGACAGGGGAAAGGATGGTACGAGCAGTACTTC. Its translation is CASSTAGQGKGWYEQYF.

This chain connects TRBV6-5 to TRBJ2-3; D uncertain. The germline gives CDR1 MNHEY, CDR2 SVGAGI. V was shortened by 6 bases and J by 5 bases, with 15 bases between the two germline ends. This CDR3 has 14 amino acids. The CDR3 DNA sequence: TGTGCCAGCAGGGCGACCGTATCACAAGATACGCAGTATTTT. Amino acid sequence: CASRATVSQDTQYF.

The rearrangement uses TRBV18 and TRBJ1-2, with TRBD1 matching 8 bases. CDR1 is KGHSH, CDR2 LQKENI, per germline. Losses at the gene ends were 4 bases for V and 3 bases for J; bases not matched to a gene: 10. This CDR3 region has 16 residues. CDR3 in DNA: TGTGCCAGCTCACTGAACCGGGACAGGTCGGACTATGGCTACACCTTC. The encoded protein is CASSLNRDRSDYGYTF.

In its sample, this clone was seen a few times. This rearrangement joins TRBV4-1 to TRBJ2-2, with TRBD2 matching 7 bases. The CDR3 is 17 amino acids. The ends lost 2 bases at V and 4 bases at J; junction bases unmatched: 10. Germline values: CDR1 MGHRA, CDR2 YSYEKL. The CDR3 protein is CASSQWGNPSGTGELFF. The CDR3 DNA follows: TGCGCCAGCAGCCAATGGGGAAACCCTAGCGGCACCGGGGAGCTGTTTTTT.

J is TRBJ2-6 and V is TRBV5-1; D call uncertain. CDR1 is SGHRS, CDR2 YFSETQ, per germline. The CDR3 extends over 13 amino acids. Deletions cut 2 bases from V and 3 bases from J, with 3 bases between. The DNA for the CDR3 is TGCGCCAGCAGCTTTTTTGGGGCCAACGTCCTGACTTTC. This gives the protein CASSFFGANVLTF. Looking up the rest from reference TRBV5-1 and TRBJ2-6 gives the full variable domain: KAGVTQTPRYLIKTRGQQVTLSCSPISGHRSVSWYQQTPGQGLQFLFEYFSETQRNKGNFPGRFSGRQFSNSRSEMNVSTLELGDSALYLCASSFFGANVLTFGAGSRLTVL.